The rows below give T cell receptor beta chains drawn from one sample of a study of cytomegalovirus exposure and HLA in healthy donors. Profiled with immunoSEQ multiplex PCR; TCRdb holds only in-frame clones, not every one. Its clone listing holds approximately 200,000 clones. The sample taken for sequencing was PBMCs. The receptors originated from a boy younger than 18 in good health and CMV-seronegative. CDR3s include the opening cysteine and the closing phenylalanine or tryptophan. Each record gives: J gene, D gene, V gene, CDR3 protein, CDR3 DNA. The D gene is left open where the match is weak.

J gene: TRBJ1-6; D gene: -; V gene: TRBV7-9; CDR3 protein: CASSIEGSRGSPLHF; CDR3 DNA: TGTGCCAGCAGCATTGAGGGTTCCCGAGGATCACCCCTCCACTTT
J gene: TRBJ2-7; D gene: -; V gene: TRBV13; CDR3 protein: CASSSYRNEQYF; CDR3 DNA: TGTGCCAGCAGCTCCTACAGGAACGAGCAGTACTTC
J gene: TRBJ2-3; D gene: -; V gene: TRBV4-3; CDR3 protein: CASSQEGGATQYF; CDR3 DNA: TGCGCCAGCAGCCAAGAGGGGGGAGCTACGCAGTATTTT
J gene: TRBJ2-5; D gene: TRBD1; V gene: TRBV6-1; CDR3 protein: CASSDGTGLETQYF; CDR3 DNA: TGTGCCAGCAGTGACGGGACAGGGTTGGAGACCCAGTACTTC
J gene: TRBJ2-7; D gene: -; V gene: TRBV5-6; CDR3 protein: CASSLLVVGGETSYEQYF; CDR3 DNA: TGTGCCAGCAGCTTGTTGGTGGTAGGGGGGGAAACCTCCTACGAGCAGTACTTC
J gene: TRBJ1-3; D gene: -; V gene: TRBV4-2; CDR3 protein: CASSQGGVGGNTIYF; CDR3 DNA: TGTGCCAGCAGCCAAGGGGGGGTCGGCGGAAACACCATATATTTT
J gene: TRBJ1-1; D gene: -; V gene: TRBV7-3; CDR3 protein: CASSSEPGTEAFF; CDR3 DNA: TGTGCCAGCAGCTCCGAGCCGGGCACTGAAGCTTTCTTT
J gene: TRBJ1-1; D gene: TRBD1; V gene: TRBV13; CDR3 protein: CASSLAGTGTEAFF; CDR3 DNA: TGTGCCAGCAGCTTAGCAGGGACAGGCACTGAAGCTTTCTTT
J gene: TRBJ1-3; D gene: -; V gene: TRBV6-5; CDR3 protein: CASSYGGLSGNTIYF; CDR3 DNA: TGTGCCAGCAGTTACGGGGGACTCTCTGGAAACACCATATATTTT
J gene: TRBJ2-3; D gene: -; V gene: TRBV19; CDR3 protein: CASSIAGRLIVTQYF; CDR3 DNA: TGTGCCAGTAGTATAGCAGGCAGGTTAATCGTTACGCAGTATTTT
J gene: TRBJ1-2; D gene: TRBD1; V gene: TRBV30; CDR3 protein: CAWIGGQGMNYGYTF; CDR3 DNA: TGTGCCTGGATAGGTGGACAGGGGATGAACTATGGCTACACCTTC
J gene: TRBJ1-6; D gene: -; V gene: TRBV5-4; CDR3 protein: CASSLGRYNSPLHF; CDR3 DNA: TGTGCCAGCAGCTTGGGGCGGTATAATTCACCCCTCCACTTT
J gene: TRBJ1-5; D gene: -; V gene: TRBV28; CDR3 protein: CASSLGLPQHF; CDR3 DNA: TGTGCCAGCAGTTTAGGACTGCCCCAGCATTTT
J gene: TRBJ2-2; D gene: -; V gene: TRBV11-2; CDR3 protein: CASSLDLVWSAGGELFF; CDR3 DNA: TGTGCCAGCAGCTTAGATCTTGTGTGGTCGGCGGGCGGGGAGCTGTTTTTT
J gene: TRBJ2-7; D gene: TRBD2; V gene: TRBV5-1; CDR3 protein: CASSSGGSTYEQYF; CDR3 DNA: TGCGCCAGCAGCTCCGGGGGGAGCACCTACGAGCAGTACTTC
J gene: TRBJ2-5; D gene: TRBD2; V gene: TRBV7-8; CDR3 protein: CASSPPQVAGVETQYF; CDR3 DNA: TGTGCCAGCAGCCCACCTCAGGTAGCGGGGGTGGAGACCCAGTACTTC
J gene: TRBJ1-1; D gene: TRBD1; V gene: TRBV12-5; CDR3 protein: CASGLRQGSLNTEAFF; CDR3 DNA: TGTGCTAGTGGTTTGAGACAGGGTTCCCTGAACACTGAAGCTTTCTTT
J gene: TRBJ1-6; D gene: -; V gene: TRBV18; CDR3 protein: CASSRDGDNSPLHF; CDR3 DNA: TGTGCCAGCTCGCGGGACGGGGATAATTCACCCCTCCACTTT
J gene: TRBJ1-1; D gene: TRBD1; V gene: TRBV5-1; CDR3 protein: CARKLMGQQNTEAFF; CDR3 DNA: TGCGCCAGAAAGCTTATGGGACAGCAGAACACTGAAGCTTTCTTT
J gene: TRBJ1-5; D gene: -; V gene: TRBV19; CDR3 protein: CASSIDRWGGNQPQHF; CDR3 DNA: TGTGCCAGTAGTATAGATCGGTGGGGCGGCAATCAGCCCCAGCATTTT
J gene: TRBJ2-3; D gene: -; V gene: TRBV5-1; CDR3 protein: CASSLGAGTDTQYF; CDR3 DNA: TGCGCCAGCAGCTTGGGCGCGGGAACGGATACGCAGTATTTT
J gene: TRBJ2-2; D gene: -; V gene: TRBV5-4; CDR3 protein: CASSEGATGELFF; CDR3 DNA: TGTGCCAGCAGCGAAGGGGCTACCGGGGAGCTGTTTTTT
J gene: TRBJ2-5; D gene: TRBD2; V gene: TRBV7-3; CDR3 protein: CASSGSGGGETQYF; CDR3 DNA: TGTGCCAGCAGCGGGAGCGGGGGGGGCGAGACCCAGTACTTC
J gene: TRBJ2-1; D gene: -; V gene: TRBV4-3; CDR3 protein: CASSQDQDNEQFF; CDR3 DNA: TGCGCCAGCAGCCAAGATCAGGACAATGAGCAGTTCTTC
J gene: TRBJ1-6; D gene: TRBD1; V gene: TRBV7-9; CDR3 protein: CASSLGQDNSPLHF; CDR3 DNA: TGTGCCAGCAGCTTGGGACAGGACAATTCACCCCTCCACTTT
J gene: TRBJ1-1; D gene: -; V gene: TRBV18; CDR3 protein: CASSPSVTEAFF; CDR3 DNA: TGTGCCAGCTCACCTTCGGTCACTGAAGCTTTCTTT
J gene: TRBJ2-3; D gene: TRBD2; V gene: TRBV28; CDR3 protein: CASSFYRFAGTSGGTDTQYF; CDR3 DNA: TGTGCCAGCAGTTTCTACAGGTTTGCGGGAACTAGCGGGGGCACAGATACGCAGTATTTT
J gene: TRBJ1-5; D gene: -; V gene: TRBV15; CDR3 protein: CATSRDTLRTPVQPQHF; CDR3 DNA: TGTGCCACCAGCAGAGATACCCTCCGGACACCGGTCCAGCCCCAGCATTTT
J gene: TRBJ1-5; D gene: TRBD1; V gene: TRBV5-1; CDR3 protein: CASSSDRENQPQHF; CDR3 DNA: TGCGCCAGCAGTTCGGACAGGGAGAATCAGCCCCAGCATTTT
J gene: TRBJ1-2; D gene: -; V gene: TRBV15; CDR3 protein: CATSRDLGRGGYTF; CDR3 DNA: TGTGCCACCAGCAGAGATCTCGGTCGAGGAGGCTACACCTTC
J gene: TRBJ2-1; D gene: TRBD2; V gene: TRBV5-1; CDR3 protein: CASCRLAGNNEQFF; CDR3 DNA: TGCGCCAGCTGCCGACTAGCGGGGAACAATGAGCAGTTCTTC
J gene: TRBJ1-2; D gene: -; V gene: TRBV9; CDR3 protein: CASSASRYPLPYGYTF; CDR3 DNA: TGTGCCAGCAGCGCCTCCCGGTACCCACTCCCCTATGGCTACACCTTC
J gene: TRBJ2-1; D gene: TRBD2; V gene: TRBV6-4; CDR3 protein: CASSEIAGGPNEQFF; CDR3 DNA: TGTGCCAGCAGTGAGATAGCGGGGGGGCCCAATGAGCAGTTCTTC
J gene: TRBJ2-1; D gene: -; V gene: TRBV25-1; CDR3 protein: CASRPYREGTNEQFF; CDR3 DNA: TGTGCCAGCAGACCCTACAGGGAAGGAACCAATGAGCAGTTCTTC
J gene: TRBJ1-2; D gene: -; V gene: TRBV27; CDR3 protein: CASSLSASYGYTF; CDR3 DNA: TGTGCCAGCAGTTTATCGGCCAGCTATGGCTACACCTTC
J gene: TRBJ1-6; D gene: -; V gene: TRBV10-2; CDR3 protein: CASSGGLDSYNSPLHF; CDR3 DNA: TGCGCCAGCAGTGGGGGACTGGACTCCTATAATTCACCCCTCCACTTT
J gene: TRBJ1-3; D gene: -; V gene: TRBV12-5; CDR3 protein: CASGSDRRGYF; CDR3 DNA: TGTGCTAGTGGCTCGGACCGACGGGGATATTTT
J gene: TRBJ2-2; D gene: -; V gene: TRBV9; CDR3 protein: CASTPIGAAVGELFF; CDR3 DNA: TGTGCCAGCACCCCGATAGGAGCAGCGGTCGGGGAGCTGTTTTTT
J gene: TRBJ2-1; D gene: -; V gene: TRBV5-6; CDR3 protein: CASSQTGAGAEQFF; CDR3 DNA: TGTGCCAGCAGCCAGACGGGCGCTGGGGCTGAGCAGTTCTTC
J gene: TRBJ1-5; D gene: -; V gene: TRBV16; CDR3 protein: CASSYNRASQPQHF; CDR3 DNA: TGTGCCAGCAGCTATAACAGGGCATCTCAGCCCCAGCATTTT
J gene: TRBJ1-1; D gene: -; V gene: TRBV5-8; CDR3 protein: CASSLVGAGHTEAFF; CDR3 DNA: TGTGCCAGCAGTCTGGTGGGGGCCGGGCACACTGAAGCTTTCTTT
J gene: TRBJ2-3; D gene: TRBD1; V gene: TRBV28; CDR3 protein: CASSFGIRGRTDTQYF; CDR3 DNA: TGTGCCAGCAGTTTTGGGATCAGGGGGCGGACAGATACGCAGTATTTT
J gene: TRBJ2-7; D gene: -; V gene: TRBV7-6; CDR3 protein: CASSLDPRAPTYEQYF; CDR3 DNA: TGTGCCAGCAGCTTAGATCCCAGGGCCCCGACCTACGAGCAGTACTTC
J gene: TRBJ1-1; D gene: TRBD1; V gene: TRBV7-9; CDR3 protein: CASSPQQGNEAFF; CDR3 DNA: TGTGCCAGCAGCCCTCAACAGGGGAATGAAGCTTTCTTT
J gene: TRBJ2-1; D gene: -; V gene: TRBV13; CDR3 protein: CASTRAESSYNEQFF; CDR3 DNA: TGTGCCAGCACCCGAGCGGAGAGCTCCTACAATGAGCAGTTCTTC
J gene: TRBJ2-1; D gene: TRBD2; V gene: TRBV12-5; CDR3 protein: CASGLRVAGQFFNEQFF; CDR3 DNA: TGTGCTAGTGGTTTGAGGGTAGCGGGGCAGTTCTTCAATGAGCAGTTCTTC